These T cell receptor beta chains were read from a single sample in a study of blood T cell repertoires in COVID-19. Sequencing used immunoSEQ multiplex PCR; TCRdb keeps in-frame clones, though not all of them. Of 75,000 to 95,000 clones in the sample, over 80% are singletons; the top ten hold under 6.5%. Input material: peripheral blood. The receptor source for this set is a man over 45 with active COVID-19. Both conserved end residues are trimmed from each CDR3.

CDR3 protein: ASSLRRGGEKLF; V gene: TRBV27
CDR3 protein: ASSPGQTTDTQY; V gene: TRBV5-1
CDR3 protein: ASSLKQGREKLF; V gene: TRBV28
CDR3 protein: ASSRLADYGYT; V gene: TRBV16
CDR3 protein: ASSPGGSYEQY; V gene: TRBV18
CDR3 protein: ASSLARTEAF; V gene: TRBV28
CDR3 protein: ASSQAAGGAYEQY; V gene: TRBV3-1/TRBV3-2
CDR3 protein: ASLLVGTGNSPLH; V gene: TRBV6-5
CDR3 protein: ASSLRDRGRATEAF; V gene: TRBV18
CDR3 protein: ASSETDRGSYNSPLH; V gene: TRBV5-1
CDR3 protein: ASSYSSRGSLYGYT; V gene: TRBV6-6
CDR3 protein: ASSSGSRDRGKLF; V gene: TRBV7-2
CDR3 protein: ASSRSRGTYGYT; V gene: TRBV27
CDR3 protein: ASSYSGGGNTGELF; V gene: TRBV6-6
CDR3 protein: ASSLAGTPVLF; V gene: TRBV7-8
CDR3 protein: ASSVSGTSGTDTQY; V gene: TRBV9
CDR3 protein: ASSILTGTGGGTGELF; V gene: TRBV5-1
CDR3 protein: ASSSPTGTNEKLF; V gene: TRBV6-2/TRBV6-3
CDR3 protein: SVASMGLAGSSYNEQF; V gene: TRBV29-1
CDR3 protein: ASSGLGGSTGELF; V gene: TRBV4-1
CDR3 protein: ASSGDRVSNQPQH; V gene: TRBV4-3
CDR3 protein: ASSRRASSSYEQY; V gene: TRBV7-2